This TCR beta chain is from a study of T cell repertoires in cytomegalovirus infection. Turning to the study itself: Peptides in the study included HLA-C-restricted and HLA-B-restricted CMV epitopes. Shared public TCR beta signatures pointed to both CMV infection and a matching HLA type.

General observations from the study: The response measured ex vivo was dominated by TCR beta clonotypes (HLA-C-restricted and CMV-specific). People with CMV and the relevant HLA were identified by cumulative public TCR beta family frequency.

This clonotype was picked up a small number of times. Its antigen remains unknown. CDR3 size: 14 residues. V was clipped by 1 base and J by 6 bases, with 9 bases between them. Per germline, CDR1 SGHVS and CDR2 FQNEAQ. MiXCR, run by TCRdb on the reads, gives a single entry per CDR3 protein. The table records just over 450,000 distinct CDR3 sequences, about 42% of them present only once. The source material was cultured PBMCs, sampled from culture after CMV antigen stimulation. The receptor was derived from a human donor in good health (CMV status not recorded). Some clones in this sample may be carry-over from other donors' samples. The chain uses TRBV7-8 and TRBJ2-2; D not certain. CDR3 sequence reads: CASSLDRVSGELFF. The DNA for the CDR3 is TGTGCCAGCAGCTTAGATAGGGTCTCCGGGGAGCTGTTTTTT.